The clone carrying this T cell receptor (beta chain) was found a few times. The antigen is unknown. These data belong to a study of blood T cells in healthy people across ages. General study points: It was held that the diversity estimates obtained from one million T cells were underestimates.

It was with a sample-barcoded 5' primer and a J-beta primer mix that a second PCR of about 7 to 12 cycles was run. TCRdb independently ran MiXCR on the 5' RACE reads; one entry per CDR3 protein. The sample yields about 680,000 distinct CDR3 sequences, approximately 50% seen once. This clonotype was obtained from a woman in her sixties or seventies in good health. Sequenced input: blood.

CDR3 protein: CSATAGTGGRETQYF. The CDR3 DNA is TGCAGTGCTACAGCCGGGACAGGGGGTCGAGAGACCCAGTACTTC. The chain combines TRBV20-1 with TRBJ2-5, with 11 bases that match TRBD1. V lost 4 bases to trimming and J lost 4 bases; unmatched junction nucleotides: 8. The length of the CDR3 is 15 residues. Germline V CDR1 and CDR2: DFQATT, SNEGSKA (reference sequence).